This T cell receptor (beta chain) was identified during a study of CD8 T cells in Susac syndrome. Random hexamers were used to reverse transcribe 0.5 to 1 ug of RNA. The method of amplification for TCR beta CDR3 was immunoSEQ multiplex PCR, covering 54 Vbeta and 13 Jbeta. TCRdb re-called the immunoSEQ multiplex PCR reads through MiXCR, storing one row per CDR3 protein. The sample lists approximately 200,000 distinct CDR3 sequences; roughly 94% were seen once. Findings and caveats of the study: It was acknowledged in the study that its TCR sequencing and HLA analysis involved a relatively small number of individuals.

Sequencing of TCR beta drew on CD8+ and CD4+ T cells from blood. Negative isolation was used for CD8+ and CD4+ T cells, and FACS enrichment was applied to TEMRA cells. With regard to this clonotype: Its antigen is not known.

The CDR3 sequence is 15 residues long. Germline loops: CDR1 GTSNPN, CDR2 SVGIG (reference sequence). The V gene end was trimmed by 4 bases and the J gene end by 8 bases; junction bases not matched to a gene: 8. This chain joins TRBV30 and TRBJ2-1; 13 nucleotides align to TRBD2. The TCR originated in a human donor with multiple sclerosis. Sequenced material: CD4+ T cells from PBMCs. The CDR3 sequence is CAWTHRTSGGDEQFF. The CDR3, as DNA: TGTGCCTGGACGCACCGGACTAGCGGGGGAGATGAGCAGTTCTTC.